This T cell receptor beta chain emerged from a study of blood T cell repertoires in COVID-19. Trimming stripped 6 bases from V and 4 bases from J, with 6 bases between. There are 11 residues in the CDR3. This table comes from immunoSEQ multiplex PCR, and its TCRdb copy is limited to in-frame clones, with some not included. Of nearly 400,000 clones in the sample, roughly 90% were seen once. In terms of age and location, participants ranged from about 18 to 95 years and lived in 24 US areas. This TCR derives from a woman under 40 who had recovered from COVID-19. The source material was PBMCs or T cells enriched from blood (not recorded which). The chain couples TRBV12-3 or TRBV12-4 to TRBJ1-1; no clear D. This chain's CDR3 is CASSYRTEAFF. In nucleotides, the CDR3 is TGTGCCAGCAGCTATCGCACTGAAGCTTTCTTT.